What follows describes a single T cell receptor beta chain. Trimming stripped 3 bases from V and 2 bases from J, with 5 bases between. From germline, CDR1 is SGDLS and CDR2 YYNGEE. This CDR3 contains 12 residues. These data belong to a study of control samples from healthy donors and cancer patients. Profiled with immunoSEQ multiplex PCR; TCRdb holds only in-frame clones, not every one. The table lists roughly 160,000 clones, around 88% of them singletons. Sequencing was performed on blood. The source is a woman in her twenties or thirties in good health. This chain joins TRBV9 and TRBJ1-1, with D unclear. CDR3 sequence (DNA): TGTGCCAGCAGCGCCATTAACACTGAAGCTTTCTTT. It translates to CASSAINTEAFF. The variable domain in full, completed from reference TRBV9 and TRBJ1-1, reads DSGVTQTPKHLITATGQRVTLRCSPRSGDLSVYWYQQSLDQGLQFLIQYYNGEERAKGNILERFSAQQFPDLHSELNLSSLELGDSALYFCASSAINTEAFFGQGTRLTVV.